These T cell receptor beta chains were read from a single sample in a study of identical twins. One entry per CDR3 protein results from TCRdb running MiXCR on the 5' RACE reads. This sample has under 900,000 distinct CDR3 sequences, with about 12% found just once. Separately, the same data were catalogued under a study of yellow fever vaccine responses in identical twins.

What was sequenced was PBMCs. The receptors come from a woman aged 18-35 years in good health. CDR3s include the opening cysteine and the closing phenylalanine or tryptophan. A D gene is named only where the DNA matches it firmly. Clone sizes are given selectively: once, few, many, or a class where the clone is expanded.

D gene	clone size	J gene	V gene	CDR3 DNA	CDR3 protein
-	once	TRBJ2-7	TRBV4-2	TGTGCCAGCAGCCAAGGGGCGGACTACGAGCAGTACTTC	CASSQGADYEQYF
-	few	TRBJ1-4	TRBV7-9	TGTGCCAGCAGCTTACGCGAGGCCCGGGGAGGCGGAAAACTGTTTTTT	CASSLREARGGGKLFF
-	-	TRBJ1-1	TRBV28	TGTGCCAGCACCGTTACGATGAACACTGAAGCTTTCTTT	CASTVTMNTEAFF
-	-	TRBJ2-1	TRBV29-1	TGCAGCGCTGCGGTGAGCAATGAGCAGTTCTTC	CSAAVSNEQFF
TRBD1	many	TRBJ2-5	TRBV5-1	TGCGCCAGCAGCTGGACAGGGGCTAGGGAGACCCAGTACTTC	CASSWTGARETQYF
TRBD1	many	TRBJ1-1	TRBV6-2/TRBV6-3	TGTGCCAGCAGCCCCCGGGACAGATTGAACACTGAAGCTTTCTTT	CASSPRDRLNTEAFF
TRBD1	-	TRBJ1-6	TRBV12-3/TRBV12-4	TGTGCCAGCAGTTTCGGGACAGGGGGCTTCTTTTCACCCCTCCACTTT	CASSFGTGGFFSPLHF
TRBD2	-	TRBJ2-3	TRBV20-1	TGCAGTGCTACCGATACTAGTTGGGGCGGGGGAGGGACAGATACGCAGTATTTT	CSATDTSWGGGGTDTQYF
-	many	TRBJ2-1	TRBV12-3/TRBV12-4	TGTGCCAGCACTTTGGGCCCTGCCACGGATGAGCAGTTCTTC	CASTLGPATDEQFF
TRBD1	many	TRBJ1-1	TRBV12-3/TRBV12-4	TGTGCCAGCAGTCGACAGGGGGGTGAAGCTTTCTTT	CASSRQGGEAFF
TRBD2	-	TRBJ2-3	TRBV7-9	TGTGCCAGCAGCTTAATAGCGACTAGCGGGAGTTACGATACGCAGTATTTT	CASSLIATSGSYDTQYF
-	few	TRBJ2-5	TRBV6-5	TGTGCCAGCAGTTCCTGGGACATCCAAGAGACCCAGTACTTC	CASSSWDIQETQYF
TRBD2	-	TRBJ2-3	TRBV5-6	TGTGCCAGCAGCGCAGGTCGGGGGGGGCCAGGTCTAAGGACAGATACGCAGTATTTT	CASSAGRGGPGLRTDTQYF
-	-	TRBJ2-1	TRBV11-3	TGTGCCAGCAGCCCGTCTCTTCACAATGAGCAGTTCTTC	CASSPSLHNEQFF
-	-	TRBJ1-6	TRBV2	TGTGCCAGCAGTGAAGAGAGTTCACCCCTCCACTTT	CASSEESSPLHF
TRBD1	-	TRBJ1-1	TRBV18	TGTGCCAGCTCACCAGGGTACAGGGGTTCGACTGAAGCTTTCTTT	CASSPGYRGSTEAFF
-	many	TRBJ1-2	TRBV20-1	TGCAGTGCTAGTGAAGGGATGTATGGCTACACCTTC	CSASEGMYGYTF
TRBD2	few	TRBJ2-3	TRBV5-1	TGCGCCAGCAGCTACTACAGCGGGGGGGCCACAGATACGCAGTATTTT	CASSYYSGGATDTQYF
TRBD2	few	TRBJ2-1	TRBV5-1	TGCGCCAGCTGGGAGGGGCTAGCGGGAGTCTATGAGCAGTTCTTC	CASWEGLAGVYEQFF
TRBD2	-	TRBJ2-5	TRBV10-3	TGTGCCATCAGTGACTCCGCAGCGGGAGGGCCGGTGGAGACCCAGTACTTC	CAISDSAAGGPVETQYF
-	-	TRBJ2-5	TRBV5-1	TGCGCCAGCAGCTTGGGGATCGAAGAGACCCAGTACTTC	CASSLGIEETQYF
-	-	TRBJ2-2	TRBV20-1	TGCAGTGCAAGACCACTAGGAGGGGTCGTTAACACCGGGGAGCCGTTTTTT	CSARPLGGVVNTGEPFF
-	-	TRBJ1-2	TRBV6-5	TGTGCCAGCATAGGAGCGAGTGGCTACACCTTC	CASIGASGYTF
-	-	TRBJ2-3	TRBV2	TGTGCCAGCAGTGAAACGGGACTTATATCCACAGATACGCAGTATTTT	CASSETGLISTDTQYF
-	few	TRBJ2-7	TRBV12-3/TRBV12-4	TGTGCCAGCAGTTTAGGTCCAGGGCCCCGTTCCTACGAGCAGTACTTC	CASSLGPGPRSYEQYF
TRBD2	-	TRBJ2-1	TRBV11-3	TGTGCCAGCAGCTTCTATATGGTGACTAGCGGCTACAATGAGCAGTTCTTC	CASSFYMVTSGYNEQFF
TRBD1	-	TRBJ1-1	TRBV12-5	TGTGCTAGTGGCACCGGGGACAGAAACGTCAACACTGAAGCTTTCTTT	CASGTGDRNVNTEAFF
-	many	TRBJ2-2	TRBV14	TGTGCCAGCTCAGTGGCCGGGGAGCTGTTTTTT	CASSVAGELFF
-	few	TRBJ2-1	TRBV12-3/TRBV12-4	TGTGCCAGCAGTTTAGGGGGGGAGCGGCCCTACAATGAGCAGTTCTTC	CASSLGGERPYNEQFF
TRBD2	many	TRBJ2-3	TRBV5-1	TGCGCCAGCAGCTTGGCCCGGGCCGGGGGGGCCGGAGATACGCAGTATTTT	CASSLARAGGAGDTQYF
TRBD1	few	TRBJ1-1	TRBV27	TGTGCCAGCAGTTCCTTACGGACAGGGGGCACTGAAGCTTTCTTT	CASSSLRTGGTEAFF
-	few	TRBJ2-7	TRBV2	TGTGCCAGCAGTGAAGTGGGTGTGGTATTC	CASSEVGVVF
-	few	TRBJ2-1	TRBV5-1	TGCGCCAGCAGCTTGGGAAGTAGCGGAACCTACAATGAGCAGTTCTTC	CASSLGSSGTYNEQFF
-	-	TRBJ1-1	TRBV10-3	TGTGCCATCAGTGTCGGGTTAAAGAACACTGAAGCTTTCTTT	CAISVGLKNTEAFF
-	many	TRBJ2-3	TRBV29-1	TGCAGCGTTAACCATTTAGATACGCAGTATTTT	CSVNHLDTQYF
TRBD2	-	TRBJ2-2	TRBV4-1	TGCGCCAGCAGCCAAGGGCTAGCGGGGGGGCCTTATAACACCGGGGAGCTGTTTTTT	CASSQGLAGGPYNTGELFF